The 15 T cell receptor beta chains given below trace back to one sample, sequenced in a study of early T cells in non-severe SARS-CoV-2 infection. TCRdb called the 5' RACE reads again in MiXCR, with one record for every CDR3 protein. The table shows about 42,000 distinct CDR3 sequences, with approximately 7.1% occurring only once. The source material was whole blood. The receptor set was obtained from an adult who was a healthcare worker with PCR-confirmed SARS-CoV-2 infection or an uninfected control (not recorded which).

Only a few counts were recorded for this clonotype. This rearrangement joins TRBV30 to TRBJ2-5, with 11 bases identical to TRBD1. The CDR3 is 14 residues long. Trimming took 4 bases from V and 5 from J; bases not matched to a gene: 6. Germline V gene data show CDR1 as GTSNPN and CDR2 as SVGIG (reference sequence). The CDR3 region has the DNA TGTGCCTGGATCGGGACAGGGGGAATGGAGACCCAGTACTTC. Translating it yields CAWIGTGGMETQYF.

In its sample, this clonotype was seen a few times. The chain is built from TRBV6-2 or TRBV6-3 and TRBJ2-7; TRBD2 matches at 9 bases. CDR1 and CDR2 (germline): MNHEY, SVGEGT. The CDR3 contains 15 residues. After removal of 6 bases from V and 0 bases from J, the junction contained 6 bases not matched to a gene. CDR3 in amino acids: CASRVTSGYSYEQYF. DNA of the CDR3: TGTGCCAGCAGGGTGACTAGCGGATACTCCTACGAGCAGTACTTC.

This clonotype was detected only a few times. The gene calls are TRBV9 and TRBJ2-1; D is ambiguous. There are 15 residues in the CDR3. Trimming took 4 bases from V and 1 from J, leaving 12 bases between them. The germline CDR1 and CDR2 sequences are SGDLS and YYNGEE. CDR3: CASSPPLGSYNEQFF. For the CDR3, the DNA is TGTGCCAGCAGCCCTCCCCTGGGTTCCTACAATGAGCAGTTCTTC.

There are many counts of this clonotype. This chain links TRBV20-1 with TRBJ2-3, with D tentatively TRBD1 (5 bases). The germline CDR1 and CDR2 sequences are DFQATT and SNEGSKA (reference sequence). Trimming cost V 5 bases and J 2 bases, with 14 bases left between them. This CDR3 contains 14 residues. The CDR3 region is CSAGWPRDTDTQYF. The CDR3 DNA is TGCAGTGCTGGGTGGCCCAGGGACACAGATACGCAGTATTTT.

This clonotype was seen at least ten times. The CDR3 DNA sequence: TGCAGCGTTGGATCCCCGGACCAATACGAGCAGTACTTC. It is translated as CSVGSPDQYEQYF. The chain joins TRBV29-1 to TRBJ2-7; the D is unclear. V lost 4 bases and J 4 bases, leaving 14 bases between the germline ends. The CDR3 totals 13 residues. Germline lookup yields CDR1 SQVTM and CDR2 ANQGSEA.

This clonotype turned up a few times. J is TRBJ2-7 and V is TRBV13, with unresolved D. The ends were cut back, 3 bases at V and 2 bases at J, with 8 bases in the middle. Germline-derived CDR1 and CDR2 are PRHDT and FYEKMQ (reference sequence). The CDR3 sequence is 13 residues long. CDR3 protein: CASSFGDAYEQYF. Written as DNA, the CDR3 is TGTGCCAGCAGCTTTGGGGATGCCTACGAGCAGTACTTC.

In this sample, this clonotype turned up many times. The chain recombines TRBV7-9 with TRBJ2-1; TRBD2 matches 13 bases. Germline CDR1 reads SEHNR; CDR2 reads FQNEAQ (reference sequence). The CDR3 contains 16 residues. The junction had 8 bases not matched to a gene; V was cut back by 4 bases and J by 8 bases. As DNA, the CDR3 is TGTGCCAGCAGCTCCAGGACTAGCGGGGGTAGCTATGAGCAGTTCTTC. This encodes CASSSRTSGGSYEQFF.

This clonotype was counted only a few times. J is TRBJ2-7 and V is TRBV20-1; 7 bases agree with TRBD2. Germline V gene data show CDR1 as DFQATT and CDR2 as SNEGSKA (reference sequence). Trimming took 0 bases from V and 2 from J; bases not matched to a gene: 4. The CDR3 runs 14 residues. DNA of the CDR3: TGCAGTGCTAGAGATTTGGGACTAACCTACGAGCAGTACTTC. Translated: CSARDLGLTYEQYF.

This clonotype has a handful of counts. Here the CDR3 reads CASSLSGTGPYEQYF. The DNA for the CDR3 is TGTGCCAGCAGCTTATCCGGGACAGGACCCTACGAGCAGTACTTC. The V and J genes are TRBV11-2 and TRBJ2-7, with 8 bases identical to TRBD1. Trimming removed 2 bases from V and 2 bases from J; junction bases left unmatched: 5. CDR1 is SGHAT, CDR2 FQNNGV, per germline. The CDR3 runs to 15 residues.

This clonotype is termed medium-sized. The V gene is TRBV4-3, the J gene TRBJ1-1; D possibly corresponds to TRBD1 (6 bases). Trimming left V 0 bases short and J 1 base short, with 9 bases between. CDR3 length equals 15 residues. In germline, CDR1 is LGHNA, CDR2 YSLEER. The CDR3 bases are TGCGCCAGCAGCCAAGATACGGGGGCGAACACTGAAGCTTTCTTT. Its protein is CASSQDTGANTEAFF.

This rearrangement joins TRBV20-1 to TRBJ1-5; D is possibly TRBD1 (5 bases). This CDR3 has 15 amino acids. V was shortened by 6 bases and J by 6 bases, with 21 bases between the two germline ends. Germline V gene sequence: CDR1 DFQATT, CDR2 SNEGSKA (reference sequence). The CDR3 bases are TGCAGTGCCGAGGACATCTTCACTTCGGGTCAGCCCCAGCATTTT. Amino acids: CSAEDIFTSGQPQHF.

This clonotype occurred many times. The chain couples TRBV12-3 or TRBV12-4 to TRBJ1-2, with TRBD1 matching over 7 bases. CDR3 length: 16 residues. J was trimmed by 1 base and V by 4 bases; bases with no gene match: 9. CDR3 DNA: TGTGCCAGCAGTTCCTCATCCAGGGGGGGTAACTATGGCTACACCTTC. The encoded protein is CASSSSSRGGNYGYTF.

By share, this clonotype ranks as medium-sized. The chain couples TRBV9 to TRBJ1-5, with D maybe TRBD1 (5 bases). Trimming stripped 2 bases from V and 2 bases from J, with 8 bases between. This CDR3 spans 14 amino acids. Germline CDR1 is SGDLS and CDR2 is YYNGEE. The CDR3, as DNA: TGTGCCAGCAGCGTGGGAGGGGGCAATCAGCCCCAGCATTTT. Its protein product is CASSVGGGNQPQHF.

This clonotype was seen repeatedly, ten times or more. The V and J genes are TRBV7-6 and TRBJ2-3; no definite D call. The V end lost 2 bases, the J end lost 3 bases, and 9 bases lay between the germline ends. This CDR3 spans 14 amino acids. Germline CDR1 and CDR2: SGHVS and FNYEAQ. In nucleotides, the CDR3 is TGTGCCAGCAGCTTACTGGGTCAGACAGATACGCAGTATTTT. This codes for CASSLLGQTDTQYF.

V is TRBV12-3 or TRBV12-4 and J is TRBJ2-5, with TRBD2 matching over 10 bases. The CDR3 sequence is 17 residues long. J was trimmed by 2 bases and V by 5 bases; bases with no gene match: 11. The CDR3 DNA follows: TGTGCCAGCAGTCATCGGACTAGCGGATTAGATCAAGAGACCCAGTACTTC. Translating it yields CASSHRTSGLDQETQYF.